These 30 T cell receptor beta chains came from one sample sequenced in a study of blood T cell repertoires in COVID-19. TCRdb's table, derived via immunoSEQ multiplex PCR, lists solely in-frame clones and lacks some. Of a few hundred thousand clones detected, about 90% appear once; the ten largest clones hold roughly 6%. The sample was peripheral blood. The origin of the receptors is a woman aged 50 to 60 with COVID-19, enrolled during active disease.

The chain uses TRBV5-1 and TRBJ1-6; 9 bases map to TRBD1. CDR1 and CDR2 (germline): SGHRS, YFSETQ. The length of the CDR3 is 15 residues. J was trimmed by 7 bases and V by 4 bases; bases with no gene match: 6. The CDR3 here is CASSRPTGGNSPLHF. The CDR3 DNA follows: TGCGCCAGCAGCCGTCCGACAGGGGGGAATTCACCCCTCCACTTT.

The genes are TRBV3-1 (or the pseudogene TRBV3-2) and TRBJ2-5, with a possible D match to TRBD2 (5 bases). Germline V gene sequence: CDR1 LGHDT, CDR2 YNNKEL (reference sequence). This CDR3 region has 14 residues. The V and J ends lost 4 bases and 5 bases respectively, with 14 bases between them. The CDR3 bases are TGTGCCAGCAGCCTAGGCGGGCTATCGGAGACCCAGTACTTC. Its translation is CASSLGGLSETQYF.

The genes are TRBV24-1 and TRBJ2-1; 10 bases line up with TRBD2. The CDR3 is 14 amino acids. Germline loops: CDR1 KGHDR, CDR2 SFDVKD. V was clipped by 5 bases and J by 8 bases; unmatched bases: 5. CDR3 region: CATSVQREGDEQFF. Here the CDR3 DNA reads TGTGCCACCAGTGTTCAGCGGGAGGGGGATGAGCAGTTCTTC.

The genes are TRBV10-3 and TRBJ1-1, with a tentative D call TRBD1 (5 bases). Germline loops: CDR1 ENHRY, CDR2 SYGVKD. This CDR3 region has 13 residues. V dropped 4 bases and J dropped 4 bases, with 10 bases sitting between them. The chain's CDR3 is CAISAGVSTEAFF. For the CDR3, the DNA is TGTGCCATCAGTGCGGGGGTTAGCACTGAAGCTTTCTTT.

This clone appeared a few times. CDR3 residues: CASSTRAGGPKGNEQFF. CDR3 sequence (DNA): TGCGCCAGCAGCACGAGGGCGGGAGGGCCGAAGGGCAATGAGCAGTTCTTC. The V and J genes are TRBV5-1 and TRBJ2-1; 9 nucleotides align to TRBD2. Germline trimming cut 4 bases from V and 6 bases from J; bases unmatched to any gene: 14. Per germline, CDR1 SGHRS and CDR2 YFSETQ. CDR3 size: 17 residues.

The V and J genes are TRBV19 and TRBJ2-1, with 10 bases identical to TRBD2. The V segment lost 7 bases and the J segment 3 bases; nucleotides outside the gene matches: 9. CDR1 LNHDA and CDR2 SQIVND come from the germline V gene (reference sequence). CDR3 length: 16 residues. CDR3 amino acids: CASMRAGGLSYNEQFF. DNA for the CDR3: TGTGCCAGTATGCGAGCGGGAGGGCTCAGCTACAATGAGCAGTTCTTC.

The rearrangement links TRBV5-5 to TRBJ1-3; TRBD1 might be the D (5 bases). The CDR3 spans 17 residues. Trimming took off 0 bases at V and 0 bases at J, with 13 bases between the two ends. Germline V gene data show CDR1 as SGHKS and CDR2 as YYEKEE (reference sequence). CDR3 amino acids: CASSLAGGSSSGNTIYF. In DNA, the CDR3 is TGTGCCAGCAGCTTGGCCGGGGGATCGTCCTCTGGAAACACCATATATTTT.

The chain combines TRBV30 with TRBJ1-6; D is unclear. The CDR3 loop spans 20 amino acids. From germline, CDR1 is GTSNPN and CDR2 SVGIG (reference sequence). V lost 0 bases and J 0 bases, leaving 21 bases between the germline ends. CDR3 protein: CAWSVYQDFVELSYNSPLHF. CDR3 DNA: TGTGCCTGGAGTGTATACCAGGACTTTGTCGAACTCTCCTATAATTCACCCCTCCACTTT.

The V and J genes are TRBV6-5 and TRBJ1-1; D is perhaps TRBD1 (5 bases). Looked up from germline, CDR1 is MNHEY and CDR2 is SVGAGI. The CDR3 is 12 residues long. Trimming took 6 bases from V and 5 from J, leaving 10 bases between them. Here the CDR3 reads CASRPQGTEAFF. The CDR3 coding sequence is TGTGCCAGCAGGCCTCAGGGAACTGAAGCTTTCTTT.

V usage is TRBV4-1 and J usage is TRBJ2-7; 9 bases are shared with TRBD2. CDR1 is MGHRA and CDR2 is YSYEKL in the germline V gene. This CDR3 spans 16 amino acids. The V gene end was trimmed by 1 base and the J gene end by 5 bases; junction bases not matched to a gene: 9. Written as DNA, the CDR3 is TGCGCCAGCAGCCAAGGTTGGGCGGGAGGGCCACACGAGCAGTACTTC. It is translated as CASSQGWAGGPHEQYF.

The rearrangement joins TRBV20-1 to TRBJ1-4; D not certain. The length of the CDR3 is 10 residues. Germline values: CDR1 DFQATT, CDR2 SNEGSKA (reference sequence). Trimming left V 3 bases short and J 12 bases short, with 8 bases between. CDR3: CSARRGELFF. The CDR3 DNA reads TGCAGTGCTAGGCGGGGAGAACTGTTTTTT.

The V and J genes are TRBV6-5 and TRBJ1-1, with D possibly matching TRBD1 (6 bases). Trimming pared 5 bases from V and 1 base from J, leaving 14 bases between. Germline-derived CDR1 and CDR2 are MNHEY and SVGAGI. CDR3 length: 15 amino acids. The CDR3 sequence is CASSPGDKRNTEAFF. In DNA form, the CDR3 reads TGTGCCAGCAGTCCCGGGGACAAGAGGAACACTGAAGCTTTCTTT.

The genes are TRBV5-1 and TRBJ2-3; the D gene is possibly TRBD1 (6 bases). V dropped 0 bases and J dropped 0 bases, with 11 bases sitting between them. The CDR3 has 16 residues. From germline, CDR1 is SGHRS and CDR2 YFSETQ. CDR3 sequence: CASSLVGQLSTDTQYF. The CDR3 DNA is TGCGCCAGCAGCTTGGTGGGACAACTAAGCACAGATACGCAGTATTTT.

The chain joins TRBV12-3 or TRBV12-4 to TRBJ2-7, with D tentatively TRBD2 (5 bases). The CDR3 has 12 residues. Trimming left V 5 bases short and J 2 bases short, with 7 bases between. The CDR3 DNA reads as TGTGCCAGCAGTACTAGGACCTACGAGCAGTACTTC. Protein sequence: CASSTRTYEQYF.

CDR3 amino acids: CATSRDLSVGGDTQYF. The CDR3 DNA is TGTGCCACCAGCAGAGATTTGTCCGTCGGGGGAGATACGCAGTATTTT. The V and J genes are TRBV15 and TRBJ2-3, with TRBD2 as a possible D gene (6 bases). Germline V lookup: CDR1 LNHNV, CDR2 YYDKDF (reference sequence). The CDR3 covers 16 residues. The germline V and J ends were trimmed by 0 bases and 5 bases, with 15 bases remaining between them.

The chain employs TRBV29-1 and TRBJ2-3; 9 positions agree with TRBD2. Germline V CDR1 and CDR2: SQVTM, ANQGSEA. The ends lost 3 bases at V and 2 bases at J; junction bases unmatched: 12. The CDR3 contains 17 residues. The CDR3, as DNA: TGCAGCGTTGATGGTCTAGCGGGAACAGTACCCACAGATACGCAGTATTTT. Its translation is CSVDGLAGTVPTDTQYF.

J is TRBJ1-5 and V is TRBV5-1; no reliable D call. The V end was cut by 0 bases, the J end by 3 bases, with 7 bases between. The V gene's germline CDR1 is SGHRS and CDR2 YFSETQ. This CDR3 spans 14 amino acids. CDR3 nucleotide sequence: TGCGCCAGCAGCTTGGGTAGCAACAATCAGCCCCAGCATTTT. This gives the protein CASSLGSNNQPQHF.

The chain carries TRBV2 and TRBJ2-7; 7 bases line up with TRBD2. The CDR3 consists of 13 residues. The germline V gene has CDR1 SNHLY and CDR2 FYNNEI. The V and J ends lost 4 bases and 4 bases, in that order; junction bases with no gene match: 4. DNA for the CDR3: TGTGCCAGCAGTGTTGGGGGGGGATACGAGCAGTACTTC. Protein sequence: CASSVGGGYEQYF.

In its sample, this clone was seen once. V and J are TRBV14 and TRBJ2-1; 11 bases agree with TRBD2. The CDR3 loop spans 16 amino acids. With 0 bases clipped from V and 9 bases from J, the junction kept 7 bases outside the gene matches. In germline, CDR1 is SGHDN, CDR2 FVKESK. Written as DNA, the CDR3 is TGTGCCAGCAGCCAAGATGCACTAGCGGGAGTTGCTGAGCAGTTCTTC. It is translated as CASSQDALAGVAEQFF. Supplemented by reference TRBV14 and TRBJ2-1, the full variable domain reads EAGVTQFPSHSVIEKGQTVTLRCDPISGHDNLYWYRRVMGKEIKFLLHFVKESKQDESGMPNNRFLAERTGGTYSTLKVQPAELEDSGVYFCASSQDALAGVAEQFFGPGTRLTVL.

The chain is built from TRBV15 and TRBJ2-5, with a weak D call TRBD1 (6 bases). The CDR3 consists of 14 residues. The germline CDR1 and CDR2 sequences are LNHNV and YYDKDF (reference sequence). V was pared by 1 base and J by 5 bases, with 11 bases between. The CDR3 sequence is CATSRVVGAETQYF. DNA of the CDR3: TGTGCCACCAGCAGAGTAGTGGGGGCGGAGACCCAGTACTTC. The variable domain in full, completed from reference TRBV15 and TRBJ2-5, reads DAMVIQNPRYQVTQFGKPVTLSCSQTLNHNVMYWYQQKSSQAPKLLFHYYDKDFNNEADTPDNFQSRRPNTSFCFLDIRSPGLGDTAMYLCATSRVVGAETQYFGPGTRLLVL.

The J gene is TRBJ2-1, the V gene TRBV10-1; D might be TRBD2 (5 bases). CDR1 is WNHNN, CDR2 SYGVQD, per germline (reference sequence). The CDR3 spans 18 residues. The V end lost 3 bases, the J end lost 0 bases, and 18 bases lay between the germline ends. The chain's CDR3 is CASSDQRGKVGSYNEQFF. The CDR3, as DNA: TGCGCCAGCAGTGACCAGCGAGGGAAGGTTGGCTCCTACAATGAGCAGTTCTTC.

The CDR3 DNA follows: TGTGCCAGCAGCGTAGGCGGCTATGGCTACACCTTC. Encoded protein: CASSVGGYGYTF. The chain combines TRBV11-3 with TRBJ1-2; no clear D. Germline V gene lookup returns CDR1 SGHNT and CDR2 YENEEA. Trimming removed 5 bases at V and 4 bases at J, with 8 bases between. CDR3 length: 12 amino acids. Full variable domain (rest looked up from reference TRBV11-3 and TRBJ1-2): EAGVVQSPRYKIIEKKQPVAFWCNPISGHNTLYWYLQNLGQGPELLIRYENEEAVDDSQLPKDRFSAERLKGVDSTLKIQPAELGDSAVYLCASSVGGYGYTFGSGTRLTVV.

As to this clone: At one boundary the junction diverges from the germline segment, which might be a read error. This CDR3 is CASSEWGSLTEELFF. CDR3 nucleotide sequence: TGTGCCAGCAGTGAATGGGGCAGCTTGACCGAGGAGCTGTTTTTT. The chain has TRBV25-1 and TRBJ2-2; tentative D call: TRBD1 (5 bases). CDR3 size: 15 residues. From germline, CDR1 is MGHDK and CDR2 SYGVNS.

The J gene is TRBJ2-3, the V gene TRBV30, with TRBD2 identical over 8 bases. Germline V CDR1 and CDR2: GTSNPN, SVGIG (reference sequence). Trimming removed 2 bases from V and 8 bases from J; junction bases left unmatched: 6. The CDR3 loop spans 13 amino acids. The CDR3 DNA follows: TGTGCCTGGAGTCCCGGGAGGGACTCTACGCAGTATTTT. This codes for CAWSPGRDSTQYF.

V is TRBV5-6 and J is TRBJ2-2; D perhaps matches TRBD2 (6 bases). Germline assignment: CDR1 SGHDT and CDR2 YYEEEE. V was clipped by 4 bases and J by 1 base, with 14 bases between them. CDR3 length: 16 residues. CDR3 DNA sequence: TGTGCCAGCAGCCTCCTTGCGGGGATGAACACCGGGGAGCTGTTTTTT. Encoded protein: CASSLLAGMNTGELFF.

This clone has a single count. CDR3 amino acids: CASSLVGSSGKLFF. Here the CDR3 DNA reads TGTGCCAGCAGCTTGGTGGGATCTAGCGGGAAACTGTTTTTT. The chain has TRBV5-5 and TRBJ1-4; D remains unclear. CDR3 size: 14 residues. Looked up from germline, CDR1 is SGHKS and CDR2 is YYEKEE (reference sequence). V shed 0 bases and J shed 11 bases, with 14 bases lying between them.

This clone came up once. The V gene is TRBV30, the J gene TRBJ2-2; 9 bases are shared with TRBD1. The germline V gene has CDR1 GTSNPN and CDR2 SVGIG (reference sequence). The CDR3 loop spans 14 amino acids. After removal of 5 bases from V and 6 bases from J, the junction contained 7 bases not matched to a gene. The CDR3, as DNA: TGTGCCTGGTACAGGGGGCAGGGGTCCGGGGAGCTGTTTTTT. Its protein is CAWYRGQGSGELFF.

The J gene is TRBJ2-2, the V gene TRBV7-2, with D possibly being TRBD2 (6 bases). The V gene's germline CDR1 is SGHTA and CDR2 FQGNSA. V was clipped by 4 bases and J by 5 bases, with 17 bases between them. This CDR3 is built from 16 residues. The chain's CDR3 is CASSSTGTSFTGELFF. The CDR3 nucleotides are TGTGCCAGCAGCTCAACCGGGACTTCCTTTACCGGGGAGCTGTTTTTT.

The chain couples TRBV19 to TRBJ2-1; 8 nucleotides line up with TRBD2. This CDR3 contains 14 residues. Trimming took 7 bases from V and 9 from J; bases not matched to a gene: 11. Germline V lookup: CDR1 LNHDA, CDR2 SQIVND (reference sequence). CDR3 sequence reads: CASTPFVAGFEQFF. Here the CDR3 DNA reads TGTGCCAGTACCCCTTTCGTAGCGGGATTTGAGCAGTTCTTC. Filled out from reference TRBV19 and TRBJ2-1, the complete variable domain reads DGGITQSPKYLFRKEGQNVTLSCEQNLNHDAMYWYRQDPGQGLRLIYYSQIVNDFQKGDIAEGYSVSREKKESFPLTVTSAQKNPTAFYLCASTPFVAGFEQFFGPGTRLTVL.

The chain joins TRBV11-2 to TRBJ2-1; 11 bases line up with TRBD2. Germline CDR1 SGHAT, CDR2 FQNNGV. This CDR3 is 16 amino acids long. Trimming took 5 bases from V and 7 from J; bases not matched to a gene: 10. The CDR3 sequence is CASSEETSGTQNEQFF. The CDR3 nucleotides read TGTGCCAGCAGCGAAGAGACTAGCGGGACTCAGAATGAGCAGTTCTTC.